A single sample is the source of the 30 T cell receptor beta chains below, sequenced in a study of T-cell memory formation after mild COVID-19. TCRdb reprocessed the 5' RACE reads with MiXCR, giving one entry per CDR3 protein. The sample records a few hundred thousand distinct CDR3 sequences, roughly 17% being singletons. The specimen sequenced was PBMCs or a T cell subset sorted from them (not recorded which). All receptors come from a man between 18 and 29 years old who had mild COVID-19 (a few samples of this study predate the infection). Cell type and time point are not known.

CDR3: CASSLWTQGGWGYGYTF. CDR3 DNA: TGTGCCAGCAGTTTATGGACCCAAGGGGGCTGGGGCTATGGCTACACCTTC. V usage is TRBV28 and J usage is TRBJ1-2; TRBD1 agrees at 7 bases. The J segment lost 4 bases and the V segment lost 0 bases, leaving 11 bases of the junction unmatched. Germline V lookup: CDR1 MDHEN, CDR2 SYDVKM. This CDR3 is 17 amino acids long.

The chain's CDR3 is CASTRTAGRAFF. Written as DNA, the CDR3 is TGTGCCAGCACACGCACGGCAGGACGAGCTTTCTTT. The V and J genes are TRBV7-3 and TRBJ1-1; no clear D gene. Germline assignment: CDR1 SGHTA and CDR2 FQGTGA. V dropped 7 bases and J dropped 10 bases, with 16 bases sitting between them. CDR3 size: 12 residues.

The chain carries TRBV29-1 and TRBJ2-2, with 14 bases fitting TRBD2. Per germline, CDR1 SQVTM and CDR2 ANQGSEA. The CDR3 is 16 amino acids. The V gene end was trimmed by 4 bases and the J gene end by 4 bases; junction bases not matched to a gene: 5. Here the CDR3 reads CSVAFGLAGGTGELFF. DNA of the CDR3: TGCAGCGTTGCATTTGGACTAGCGGGGGGCACCGGGGAGCTGTTTTTT.

This rearrangement joins TRBV7-2 to TRBJ1-1; 7 bases line up with TRBD1. The germline gives CDR1 SGHTA, CDR2 FQGNSA. The V gene end was trimmed by 6 bases and the J gene end by 0 bases; junction bases not matched to a gene: 4. CDR3 length: 14 residues. In nucleotides, the CDR3 is TGTGCCAGCAGGGTGACAGGGATGAACACTGAAGCTTTCTTT. This sequence encodes CASRVTGMNTEAFF.

This clonotype turned up a few times. V gene TRBV5-1 combines with J gene TRBJ2-3, with 10 positions matching TRBD2. Germline-derived CDR1 and CDR2 are SGHRS and YFSETQ. The CDR3 length is 17 residues. The junction had 10 bases not matched to a gene; V was cut back by 3 bases and J by 3 bases. CDR3 coding DNA: TGCGCCAGCAGCTCCCGAAGGACTAGCGGAACGACAGATACGCAGTATTTT. This encodes CASSSRRTSGTTDTQYF. Drawing the rest from reference TRBV5-1 and TRBJ2-3, the complete variable domain is KAGVTQTPRYLIKTRGQQVTLSCSPISGHRSVSWYQQTPGQGLQFLFEYFSETQRNKGNFPGRFSGRQFSNSRSEMNVSTLELGDSALYLCASSSRRTSGTTDTQYFGPGTRLTVL.

This clonotype occurred many times. The chain carries TRBV24-1 and TRBJ2-3, with 11 bases aligning to TRBD2. J was trimmed by 5 bases and V by 2 bases; bases with no gene match: 20. CDR1 and CDR2 (germline): KGHDR, SFDVKD. The CDR3 spans 21 residues. The CDR3 region is CATSDSGSGTATSGEGDTQYF. In nucleotides, the CDR3 is TGTGCCACCAGTGATTCCGGGTCCGGGACAGCGACTAGCGGGGAAGGAGATACGCAGTATTTT.

This clonotype was seen only once. The chain carries TRBV10-3 and TRBJ2-7; possibly TRBD1 or TRBD2 for D (5 bases each). The germline V gene encodes CDR1 ENHRY and CDR2 SYGVKD. V shed 11 bases and J shed 6 bases, with 17 bases lying between them. This CDR3 has 12 residues. The CDR3 DNA reads TGTGCCTCTGGGGCCAGGGAGATCGAGCAGTACTTC. This gives the protein CASGAREIEQYF.

This clonotype was seen more than once but under ten times. The chain uses TRBV20-1 and TRBJ1-1, with D perhaps TRBD1 (6 bases). This CDR3 has 14 amino acids. V lost 1 base and J 4 bases, leaving 13 bases between the germline ends. Germline V CDR1 and CDR2: DFQATT, SNEGSKA (reference sequence). For the CDR3, the DNA is TGCAGTGCTAGAGGGGACAAGGGCGGCACTGAAGCTTTCTTT. This encodes CSARGDKGGTEAFF.

This clonotype was detected many times. The chain combines TRBV7-9 with TRBJ2-1; D ambiguous. There are 14 residues in the CDR3. The V end was cut by 1 base, the J end by 6 bases, with 10 bases between. Germline-derived CDR1 and CDR2 are SEHNR and FQNEAQ (reference sequence). DNA for the CDR3: TGTGCCAGCAGCTTAGGGCTAGGCAGCAATGAGCAGTTCTTC. Translating it yields CASSLGLGSNEQFF.

This clonotype was seen more than once but under ten times. The chain uses TRBV13 and TRBJ2-2; D is perhaps TRBD1 (6 bases). Between the trimmed V and J ends, which lost 2 bases and 7 bases, there was a span of 14 bases. The CDR3 loop spans 15 amino acids. The germline gives CDR1 PRHDT, CDR2 FYEKMQ (reference sequence). The CDR3 region is CASSLQGPVYGELFF. DNA of the CDR3: TGTGCCAGCAGCTTACAGGGGCCCGTCTACGGGGAGCTGTTTTTT.

V is TRBV5-1 and J is TRBJ1-2; tentatively, D is TRBD1 (6 bases). CDR1 SGHRS and CDR2 YFSETQ come from the germline V gene. Trimming took 4 bases from V and 1 from J, leaving 14 bases between them. CDR3 length: 15 residues. The CDR3 region is CASSQRGEDNYGYTF. CDR3 sequence (DNA): TGCGCCAGCAGCCAAAGGGGGGAGGATAACTATGGCTACACCTTC.

This sequence joins TRBV7-8 and TRBJ1-3, with D uncertain. Trimming took 8 bases from V and 4 from J, leaving 6 bases between them. The CDR3 extends over 11 amino acids. Germline lookup yields CDR1 SGHVS and CDR2 FQNEAQ. This CDR3 reads CASGLGNTIYF. Written as DNA, the CDR3 is TGTGCCAGCGGGTTAGGAAACACCATATATTTT.

The chain employs TRBV7-2 and TRBJ1-1; 10 nucleotides agree with TRBD1. Germline-derived CDR1 and CDR2 are SGHTA and FQGNSA. The V and J ends lost 8 bases and 0 bases, in that order; junction bases with no gene match: 0. The CDR3 contains 13 residues. The CDR3 DNA reads as TGTGCCAGCGGACAGGGGGTGAACACTGAAGCTTTCTTT. It yields the protein CASGQGVNTEAFF.

This sequence joins TRBV12-3 or TRBV12-4 and TRBJ2-7, with 9 nucleotides matching TRBD1. Unmatched junction bases numbered 1, after V lost 1 base and J lost 3 bases. The CDR3 is 14 residues long. The CDR3 here is CASSLGTGVYEQYF. Here the CDR3 DNA reads TGTGCCAGCAGTTTAGGGACAGGGGTCTACGAGCAGTACTTC.

This chain joins TRBV27 and TRBJ2-7; 7 bases are a match to TRBD1. Germline V gene data show CDR1 as MNHEY and CDR2 as SMNVEV (reference sequence). This CDR3 spans 15 amino acids. Trimming at V came to 6 bases and at J to 3 bases, leaving 11 bases not matched to a gene. The CDR3: CASSPRQGPFYEQYF. In DNA form, the CDR3 reads TGTGCCAGCAGCCCTAGACAGGGACCTTTCTACGAGCAGTACTTC.

As concerns this clonotype: One base away lies a much larger clone, so this may be a sequencing read error. The DNA for the CDR3 is TGCGCCAGCAGCGAAGACGGGCCCCAGCCCCATCATTTT. Residues: CASSEDGPQPHHF. This rearrangement joins TRBV5-1 to TRBJ1-5; no clear D. This CDR3 comprises 13 residues. Germline V gene sequence: CDR1 SGHRS, CDR2 YFSETQ.

The V call is TRBV7-2, the J call TRBJ2-3; D not resolved. This CDR3 spans 12 amino acids. CDR1 and CDR2 from the germline V gene are SGHTA and FQGNSA. V was clipped by 4 bases and J by 9 bases, with 11 bases between them. CDR3 DNA sequence: TGTGCCAGCAGCTCGGATACCCTAACGCAGTATTTT. Residues: CASSSDTLTQYF.

The chain employs TRBV11-2 and TRBJ2-3; 10 positions match TRBD2. From germline, CDR1 is SGHAT and CDR2 FQNNGV. This CDR3 has 16 residues. Trimming took 5 bases from V and 4 from J; bases not matched to a gene: 9. CDR3 in amino acids: CASSQILAGNPDTQYF. The CDR3 nucleotides are TGTGCCAGCAGCCAGATACTAGCGGGGAATCCAGATACGCAGTATTTT.

This clonotype came up a few times. The chain uses TRBV15 and TRBJ2-7, with D unclear. Germline CDR1 LNHNV, CDR2 YYDKDF (reference sequence). CDR3 length: 17 amino acids. V was cut by 5 bases and J by 5 bases, with 25 bases left in between. The chain's CDR3 is CATSSKNEEGISNEQYV. Written as DNA, the CDR3 is TGTGCCACCAGCTCAAAAAACGAGGAAGGGATTTCAAACGAGCAGTACGTC.

The chain uses TRBV7-2 and TRBJ2-5; tentatively, D is TRBD1 or TRBD2 (5 bases each). V lost 5 bases and J 0 bases, leaving 13 bases between the germline ends. CDR3 length equals 15 residues. Germline values: CDR1 SGHTA, CDR2 FQGNSA. The DNA of the CDR3 is TGTGCCAGCAGCCGGGGCGGACCGTACCAAGAGACCCAGTACTTC. Translating it yields CASSRGGPYQETQYF.

This chain links TRBV9 with TRBJ2-7; D assignment may be TRBD1 or TRBD2 (5 bases each). The V gene's germline CDR1 is SGDLS and CDR2 YYNGEE. This CDR3 has 15 amino acids. V shed 1 base and J shed 7 bases, with 18 bases lying between them. CDR3 loop: CASSVTPGPQEEQYF. The CDR3 DNA reads as TGTGCCAGCAGCGTAACACCGGGACCCCAGGAAGAGCAGTACTTC.

This chain uses TRBV19 with TRBJ2-7, with 7 bases identical to TRBD1. J gave up 3 bases and V 4 bases, and 9 bases lay outside the gene matches. CDR3 length equals 15 residues. The germline V gene has CDR1 LNHDA and CDR2 SQIVND (reference sequence). CDR3 in DNA: TGTGCCAGTAGTACCTCGACAGGGTGGATCTACGAGCAGTACGTC. As protein: CASSTSTGWIYEQYV.

The J gene is TRBJ1-2, the V gene TRBV24-1, with 7 positions matching TRBD1. This CDR3 has 12 amino acids. Germline V CDR1 and CDR2: KGHDR, SFDVKD. V shed 10 bases, J shed 0 bases, and the junction held 1 base outside the gene matches. The CDR3 nucleotides read TGTGCCACGCAGGGGGCTAACTATGGCTACACCTTC. Translated, it gives CATQGANYGYTF.

CDR3: CAISESASLRGTEAFF. As DNA, the CDR3 is TGTGCCATCAGTGAGTCGGCGAGTCTAAGGGGCACTGAAGCTTTCTTT. V is TRBV10-3 and J is TRBJ1-1; tentatively, D is TRBD1 (5 bases). The V and J ends lost 0 bases and 4 bases respectively, with 15 bases between them. Looked up from germline, CDR1 is ENHRY and CDR2 is SYGVKD. There are 16 residues in the CDR3.

This clonotype was picked up many times. The V gene is TRBV4-3, the J gene TRBJ2-4; D is possibly TRBD2 (6 bases). CDR3 length: 16 residues. V lost 4 bases and J 3 bases, leaving 16 bases between the germline ends. The V gene's germline CDR1 is LGHNA and CDR2 YSLEER. CDR3 sequence: CASSPEPQGGKNIQYF. As DNA, the CDR3 is TGCGCCAGCAGCCCAGAACCTCAGGGAGGCAAAAACATTCAGTACTTC.

Concerning this clonotype itself: This sequence may be a read error, since a much larger clone differs from it by one base. The chain has TRBV6-2 or TRBV6-3 and TRBJ2-2; D ambiguous. Trimming removed 2 bases from V and 7 bases from J, with 2 bases in between. CDR3 length: 11 amino acids. CDR1 and CDR2 (germline): MNHEY, SVGEGT. CDR3: CASSYGGELFF. The CDR3 DNA follows: TGTGCCAGCAGTTACGGCGGGGAGCTGTTTTTT.

Concerning this clonotype: A much larger clone lies one base from this, so it may be a read error. J is TRBJ1-1 and V is TRBV7-2; D uncertain. The length of the CDR3 is 14 residues. The germline V gene has CDR1 SGHTA and CDR2 FQGNSA. The CDR3 region is CASSLARMNTGAFF. The CDR3 nucleotides read TGTGCCAGCAGCTTAGCGAGAATGAACACTGGAGCTTTCTTT.

This clonotype has a handful of counts. The chain recombines TRBV12-3 or TRBV12-4 with TRBJ2-2, with 7 bases lining up with TRBD2. The CDR3 covers 18 residues. V lost 4 bases to trimming and J lost 1 base; unmatched junction nucleotides: 12. CDR3 region: CASSSLGSGVLNTGELFF. Written as DNA, the CDR3 is TGTGCCAGCAGTTCCCTCGGGAGCGGGGTCCTGAACACCGGGGAGCTGTTTTTT.

The chain joins TRBV7-3 to TRBJ2-3; D ambiguous. Trimming removed 2 bases from V and 1 base from J, with 10 bases in between. The CDR3 loop spans 15 amino acids. The V gene's germline CDR1 is SGHTA and CDR2 FQGTGA. DNA of the CDR3: TGTGCCAGCAGCTTATCGTCGGGCGGCACAGATACGCAGTATTTT. Residues: CASSLSSGGTDTQYF.

The chain employs TRBV14 and TRBJ1-1, with D maybe TRBD1 (5 bases). The CDR3 has 18 amino acids. V was pared by 0 bases and J by 0 bases, with 17 bases between. The germline gives CDR1 SGHDN, CDR2 FVKESK. CDR3 sequence reads: CASSQDRGAGALNTEAFF. The CDR3 DNA reads as TGTGCCAGCAGCCAAGATAGGGGCGCAGGCGCCCTGAACACTGAAGCTTTCTTT.